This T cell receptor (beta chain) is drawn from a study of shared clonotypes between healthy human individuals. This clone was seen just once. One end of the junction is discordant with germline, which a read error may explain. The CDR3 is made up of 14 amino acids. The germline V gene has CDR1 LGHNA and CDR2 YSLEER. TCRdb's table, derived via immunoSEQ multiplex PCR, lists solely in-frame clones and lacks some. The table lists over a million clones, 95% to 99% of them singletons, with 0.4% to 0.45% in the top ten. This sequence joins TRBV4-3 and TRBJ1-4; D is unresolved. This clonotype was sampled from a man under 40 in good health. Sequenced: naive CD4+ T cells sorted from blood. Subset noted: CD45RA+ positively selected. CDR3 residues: CASSASIIGHSTVF. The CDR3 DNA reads TGCGCCAGCAGCGCTTCGATAATCGGCCACAGCACCGTTTTT.